Presented here are 27 T cell receptor beta chains from one specimen sequenced in a study of blood T cells in healthy people across ages. Sample-barcoded 5' priming and a J-beta primer mix drove a second PCR of about 6 to 11 cycles. Each CDR3 protein is one row after TCRdb ran MiXCR on the 5' RACE reads. The sample holds 1,800,000 or so distinct CDR3 sequences; around 40% are singletons and the top ten take around 23%. The specimen was blood. All receptors derive from a human donor in good health.

This clonotype was found a few times. The chain recombines TRBV11-2 with TRBJ2-3; D is ambiguous. The germline CDR1 and CDR2 sequences are SGHAT and FQNNGV. Trimming left V 4 bases short and J 4 bases short, with 12 bases between. There are 14 residues in the CDR3. CDR3 region: CASSSQTNSDTQYF. The CDR3 bases are TGTGCCAGCAGCTCACAGACCAACTCAGATACGCAGTATTTT.

The J gene is TRBJ2-7, the V gene TRBV7-9; D call uncertain. Deletions cut 5 bases from V and 2 bases from J, with 10 bases between. Germline V gene sequence: CDR1 SEHNR, CDR2 FQNEAQ (reference sequence). The CDR3 runs 13 residues. The CDR3 nucleotides are TGTGCCAGCAGCCCCATCTTCACCTACGAGCAGTACTTC. This codes for CASSPIFTYEQYF. The variable domain in full, with the rest retrieved from reference TRBV7-9 and TRBJ2-7, is DTGVSQNPRHKITKRGQNVTFRCDPISEHNRLYWYRQTLGQGPEFLTYFQNEAQLEKSRLLSDRFSAERPKGSFSTLEIQRTEQGDSAMYLCASSPIFTYEQYFGPGTRLTVT.

V is TRBV6-2 or TRBV6-3 and J is TRBJ1-5; D is unresolved. V was trimmed by 6 bases and J by 5 bases, leaving 8 bases between them. CDR3 length: 12 residues. Germline V gene lookup returns CDR1 MNHEY and CDR2 SVGEGT. The CDR3 DNA is TGTGCCAGCAGCCCCACCCATCAGCCCCAGCATTTT. Residues: CASSPTHQPQHF.

The chain is built from TRBV27 and TRBJ1-2; no clear D gene. The CDR3 loop spans 12 amino acids. Per germline, CDR1 MNHEY and CDR2 SMNVEV (reference sequence). Deletions cut 7 bases from V and 5 bases from J, with 11 bases between. CDR3 coding DNA: TGTGCCAGCAAGGGCAGTTTATATGGCTACACCTTC. Protein: CASKGSLYGYTF.

The chain carries TRBV9 and TRBJ1-4, with a weak D call TRBD1 (6 bases). Germline V lookup: CDR1 SGDLS, CDR2 YYNGEE. Trimming took 3 bases from V and 1 from J, leaving 7 bases between them. This CDR3 is built from 14 residues. CDR3 sequence reads: CASSAQGTNEKLFF. The CDR3 DNA follows: TGTGCCAGCAGCGCACAGGGAACTAATGAAAAACTGTTTTTT.

The chain carries TRBV7-2 and TRBJ1-1, with D possibly being TRBD1 (6 bases). The V end lost 5 bases, the J end lost 4 bases, and 17 bases lay between the germline ends. This CDR3 is built from 15 residues. Germline-derived CDR1 and CDR2 are SGHTA and FQGNSA. In DNA, the CDR3 is TGTGCCAGCAGCGTTCTGGCACAGGGAGGCACTGAAGCTTTCTTT. Its protein is CASSVLAQGGTEAFF.

This clonotype was detected ten times or more. The chain links TRBV10-3 to TRBJ2-7; D call uncertain. Trimming pared 1 base from V and 7 bases from J, leaving 14 bases between. This CDR3 has 14 residues. Germline V lookup: CDR1 ENHRY, CDR2 SYGVKD. The CDR3 DNA follows: TGTGCCATCAGTGAGTGGCAGGTCGGTAAGGAGCAGTACTTC. Translated: CAISEWQVGKEQYF.

About this clonotype itself: The junction departs from the called germline gene at one end, perhaps through a read error. This chain connects TRBV3-1 to TRBJ1-5; D perhaps matches TRBD1 (5 bases). CDR3 size: 14 residues. Germline lookup yields CDR1 LGHDT and CDR2 YNNKEL (reference sequence). The CDR3 reads CASSQGQINQPRHF. CDR3 sequence (DNA): TGTGCCAGCAGCCAAGGACAGATAAATCAGCCCCGGCATTTT.

The J gene is TRBJ2-4, the V gene TRBV28; tentatively, D is TRBD1 (5 bases). TRBJ2-7 matches the DNA end more closely, so the J call is doubtful. Germline V gives CDR1 MDHEN, CDR2 SYDVKM. The CDR3 is 15 residues long. CDR3 DNA: TGTGCCAGCAGCTTACAGGTTCACCCTACCTACGAGCAGTACTTC. Its protein is CASSLQVHPTYEQYF.

The rearrangement uses TRBV27 and TRBJ1-6; no clear D gene. The CDR3 consists of 15 residues. CDR1 MNHEY and CDR2 SMNVEV come from the germline V gene (reference sequence). Trimming stripped 6 bases from V and 7 bases from J, with 16 bases between. The CDR3 is CASSLTGGGNSPLHF. As DNA, the CDR3 is TGTGCCAGCAGCCTCACCGGTGGTGGCAATTCACCCCTCCACTTT.

This clonotype was seen only a few times. The chain joins TRBV4-2 to TRBJ1-1; a possible D gene is TRBD1 (5 bases). The CDR3 runs 15 residues. Germline CDR1 LGHNA, CDR2 YNFKEQ. Trimming stripped 0 bases from V and 6 bases from J, with 14 bases between. In DNA form, the CDR3 reads TGTGCCAGCAGCCAAGACCGACAGATACTACCTGAAGCTTTCTTT. Translation gives CASSQDRQILPEAFF.

V usage is TRBV4-1 and J usage is TRBJ2-4; the match to TRBD1 covers 8 bases. J gave up 5 bases and V 3 bases, and 12 bases lay outside the gene matches. The CDR3 totals 17 residues. The germline V gene has CDR1 MGHRA and CDR2 YSYEKL. CDR3 coding DNA: TGCGCCAGCAGCCAGCCCCGGACAGGGAGTAGGCAAAACATTCAGTACTTC. It codes for CASSQPRTGSRQNIQYF.

J is TRBJ2-3 and V is TRBV3-1; possibly TRBD2 for D (5 bases). The ends were cut back, 1 base at V and 5 bases at J, with 10 bases in the middle. Looked up from germline, CDR1 is LGHDT and CDR2 is YNNKEL (reference sequence). The CDR3 has 14 residues. The CDR3 sequence: CASSQVSSQDTQYF. DNA of the CDR3: TGTGCCAGCAGCCAAGTGTCTAGCCAAGATACGCAGTATTTT.

The V call is TRBV11-2, the J call TRBJ1-1; no clear D. V gave up 4 bases and J gave up 7 bases, with 13 bases separating them. This CDR3 contains 13 residues. Germline V CDR1 and CDR2: SGHAT, FQNNGV. The CDR3 spells CASSSQGPSEAFF. The CDR3 DNA reads as TGTGCCAGCAGCTCCCAAGGCCCCAGTGAAGCTTTCTTT.

CDR3 sequence reads: CARGHRDRVRETQYF. CDR3 sequence (DNA): TGTGCCAGGGGCCACCGGGACAGGGTCAGAGAGACCCAGTACTTC. The chain recombines TRBV12-3 or TRBV12-4 with TRBJ2-5, with 9 bases matching TRBD1. The CDR3 is 15 residues long. V shed 9 bases, J shed 4 bases, and the junction held 12 bases outside the gene matches.

A few counts support this clonotype. The CDR3 is CASSLRQGGYSEQYF. DNA of the CDR3: TGTGCCAGCAGCCTAAGACAGGGAGGTTACAGTGAGCAGTACTTC. The chain uses TRBV9 and TRBJ2-5; TRBD1 might be the D (7 bases). V shed 4 bases and J shed 11 bases, with 24 bases lying between them. The CDR3 is 15 amino acids. Germline V lookup: CDR1 SGDLS, CDR2 YYNGEE.

CDR3: CASSPAPPTGLSYNEQFF. For the CDR3, the DNA is TGTGCCAGCAGCCCGGCCCCCCCGACAGGATTATCCTACAATGAGCAGTTCTTC. The V call is TRBV11-1, the J call TRBJ2-1; perhaps TRBD1 as D (6 bases). Per the germline V gene, CDR1 is SGHAT and CDR2 is FQDESV (reference sequence). The CDR3 is 18 residues long. Trimming cost V 5 bases and J 1 base, with 21 bases left between them.

This clonotype was seen a few times. The chain has TRBV7-9 and TRBJ1-2; possibly TRBD1 for D (6 bases). The CDR3 covers 15 residues. The germline CDR1 and CDR2 sequences are SEHNR and FQNEAQ (reference sequence). V gave up 1 base and J gave up 4 bases, with 13 bases separating them. CDR3 residues: CASSLGGGPFYGYTF. DNA of the CDR3: TGTGCCAGCAGCTTAGGAGGGGGACCATTCTATGGCTACACCTTC.

A few counts support this clonotype. The chain employs TRBV4-3 and TRBJ2-1; D tentatively reads TRBD1 or TRBD2 (5 bases each). V was cut by 0 bases and J by 5 bases, with 14 bases left in between. CDR3 length: 16 residues. CDR1 is LGHNA and CDR2 is YSLEER in the germline V gene. The CDR3 is CASSQERGAPNNEQFF. CDR3 DNA: TGCGCCAGCAGCCAAGAAAGAGGGGCCCCAAACAATGAGCAGTTCTTC.

V and J are TRBV10-3 and TRBJ2-3, with TRBD2 as a possible D gene (5 bases). Trimming stripped 11 bases from V and 0 bases from J, with 18 bases between. Per the germline V gene, CDR1 is ENHRY and CDR2 is SYGVKD. This CDR3 is 15 amino acids long. CDR3 bases: TGTGCCTCAAGACGGGGAACCTCTAGCACAGATACGCAGTATTTT. This codes for CASRRGTSSTDTQYF.

This clonotype was seen only a few times. The rearrangement links TRBV7-2 to TRBJ1-1, with 7 bases matching TRBD1. CDR1 is SGHTA, CDR2 FQGNSA, per germline. V lost 4 bases, J lost 4 bases, and 9 bases stayed unmatched. There are 15 residues in the CDR3. This CDR3 is CASSSLTGVGTEAFF. The CDR3 nucleotides read TGTGCCAGCAGCTCGCTAACAGGGGTTGGCACTGAAGCTTTCTTT.

This clonotype was picked up one time. The rearrangement uses TRBV27 and TRBJ2-5, with TRBD2 matching 8 bases. In germline, CDR1 is MNHEY, CDR2 SMNVEV (reference sequence). J gave up 11 bases and V 3 bases, and 8 bases lay outside the gene matches. The CDR3 totals 13 residues. The CDR3 coding sequence is TGTGCCAGCAGTTTTTACGGGGAGCGGGAGCAGTACTTC. This gives the protein CASSFYGEREQYF.

This clonotype was counted a few times. The chain links TRBV24-1 to TRBJ2-5; D is unresolved. The germline CDR1 and CDR2 sequences are KGHDR and SFDVKD. Deletions cut 5 bases from V and 7 bases from J, with 13 bases between. The CDR3 length is 13 residues. The CDR3 region is CATSVDPLGTQYF. The CDR3 DNA follows: TGTGCCACCAGTGTTGATCCCCTGGGGACCCAGTACTTC.

The V gene is TRBV28, the J gene TRBJ2-7, with D hard to call. Germline V gene lookup returns CDR1 MDHEN and CDR2 SYDVKM. The CDR3 totals 17 residues. Between the trimmed V and J ends, which lost 7 bases and 0 bases, there was a span of 22 bases. CDR3: CASTLGLRPNSSYEQYF. CDR3 coding DNA: TGTGCCAGCACACTCGGCCTGCGGCCTAACAGCTCCTACGAGCAGTACTTC. Full variable domain (remainder filled in from reference TRBV28 and TRBJ2-7): DVKVTQSSRYLVKRTGEKVFLECVQDMDHENMFWYRQDPGLGLRLIYFSYDVKMKEKGDIPEGYSVSREKKERFSLILESASTNQTSMYLCASTLGLRPNSSYEQYFGPGTRLTVT.

This clonotype was detected a few times. The J gene is TRBJ2-7, the V gene TRBV14; the D gene is possibly TRBD1 (5 bases). This CDR3 has 15 amino acids. CDR1 and CDR2 from the germline V gene are SGHDN and FVKESK. V was shortened by 3 bases and J by 0 bases, with 12 bases between the two germline ends. The CDR3 loop is CASSHGRVSSYEQYF. The CDR3, as DNA: TGTGCCAGCAGCCACGGCAGGGTAAGCTCCTACGAGCAGTACTTC.

This clonotype has just a few counts. V is TRBV4-3 and J is TRBJ2-3; no firm D call. This CDR3 region has 15 residues. V lost 0 bases, J lost 3 bases, and 10 bases lay in between. The germline gives CDR1 LGHNA, CDR2 YSLEER. The CDR3 nucleotides read TGCGCCAGCAGCCAAGATCTGAGCCCGACAGATACGCAGTATTTT. Protein sequence: CASSQDLSPTDTQYF.

This chain links TRBV7-2 with TRBJ2-7, with D perhaps matching TRBD1 (5 bases). The V end lost 2 bases, the J end lost 2 bases, and 10 bases lay between the germline ends. This CDR3 has 14 residues. Germline-derived CDR1 and CDR2 are SGHTA and FQGNSA. The CDR3 nucleotides are TGTGCCAGCAGCTTAAGAATAGGGGCCTACGAGCAGTACTTC. Protein sequence: CASSLRIGAYEQYF. The full variable domain, completed using reference TRBV7-2 and TRBJ2-7, is GAGVSQSPSNKVTEKGKDVELRCDPISGHTALYWYRQSLGQGLEFLIYFQGNSAPDKSGLPSDRFSAERTGGSVSTLTIQRTQQEDSAVYLCASSLRIGAYEQYFGPGTRLTVT.